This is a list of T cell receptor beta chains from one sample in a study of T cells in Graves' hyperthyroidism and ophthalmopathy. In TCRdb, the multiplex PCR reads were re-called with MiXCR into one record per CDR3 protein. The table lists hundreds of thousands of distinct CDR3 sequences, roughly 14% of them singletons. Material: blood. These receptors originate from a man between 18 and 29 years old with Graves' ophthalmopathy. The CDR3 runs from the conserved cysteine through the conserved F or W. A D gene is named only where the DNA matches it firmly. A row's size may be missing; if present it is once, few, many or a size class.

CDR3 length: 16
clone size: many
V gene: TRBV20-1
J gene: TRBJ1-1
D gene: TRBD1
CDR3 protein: CSARDRRQGLNTEAFF
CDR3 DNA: TGCAGTGCTAGGGACAGACGACAGGGCTTAAACACTGAAGCTTTCTTT

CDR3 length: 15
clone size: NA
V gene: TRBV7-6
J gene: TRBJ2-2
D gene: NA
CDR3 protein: CASRSGGPNTGELFF
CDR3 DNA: TGTGCCAGCAGATCGGGGGGCCCGAACACCGGGGAGCTGTTTTTT

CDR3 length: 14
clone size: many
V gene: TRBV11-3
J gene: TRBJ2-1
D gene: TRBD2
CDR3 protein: CASSLTLAGNEQFF
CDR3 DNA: TGTGCCAGCAGCTTAACGCTAGCGGGCAATGAGCAGTTCTTC

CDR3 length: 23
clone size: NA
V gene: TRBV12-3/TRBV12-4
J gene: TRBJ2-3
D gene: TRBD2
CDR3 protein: CASSSPGLAGGHGSRGPLDTQYF
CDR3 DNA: TGTGCCAGCAGTTCCCCGGGACTAGCGGGAGGGCACGGTTCCAGGGGCCCGCTTGATACGCAGTATTTT

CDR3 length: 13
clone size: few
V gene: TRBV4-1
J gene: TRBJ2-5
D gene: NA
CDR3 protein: CASSQVGLETQYF
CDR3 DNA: TGCGCCAGCAGCCAAGTTGGATTGGAGACCCAGTACTTC

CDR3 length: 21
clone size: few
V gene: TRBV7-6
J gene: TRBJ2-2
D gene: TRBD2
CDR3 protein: CASGLETLLAGGFKNTGELFF
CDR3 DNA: TGTGCCAGCGGCTTAGAAACTCTCCTAGCGGGGGGGTTTAAGAACACCGGGGAGCTGTTTTTT

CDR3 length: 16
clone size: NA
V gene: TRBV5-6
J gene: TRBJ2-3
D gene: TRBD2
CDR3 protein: CASSGTGTSGTDTQYF
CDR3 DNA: TGTGCCAGCAGCGGGACGGGGACTAGCGGGACAGATACGCAGTATTTT

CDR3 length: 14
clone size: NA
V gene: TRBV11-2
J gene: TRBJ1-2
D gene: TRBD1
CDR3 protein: CASSSQGWDYGYTF
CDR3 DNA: TGTGCCAGCAGCTCACAGGGGTGGGACTATGGCTACACCTTC

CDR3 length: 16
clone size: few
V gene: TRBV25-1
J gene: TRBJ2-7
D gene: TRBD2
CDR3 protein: CASSEIVGSGIYEQYF
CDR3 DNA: TGTGCCAGCAGTGAAATAGTGGGTAGCGGGATCTACGAGCAGTACTTC

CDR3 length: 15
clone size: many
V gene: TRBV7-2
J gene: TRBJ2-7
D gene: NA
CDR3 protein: CASSLSSGRGLEQYF
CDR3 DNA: TGTGCCAGCAGCCTAAGTAGCGGCCGGGGTTTGGAGCAGTACTTC

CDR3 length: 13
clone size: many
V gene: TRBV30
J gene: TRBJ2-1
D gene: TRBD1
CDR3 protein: CAWSVPRGNEQFF
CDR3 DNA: TGTGCCTGGAGTGTACCCAGGGGGAATGAGCAGTTCTTC

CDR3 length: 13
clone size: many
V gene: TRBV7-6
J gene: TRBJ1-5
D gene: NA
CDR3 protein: CASSSGVNQPQHF
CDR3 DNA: TGTGCCAGCAGCTCCGGGGTCAATCAGCCCCAGCATTTT

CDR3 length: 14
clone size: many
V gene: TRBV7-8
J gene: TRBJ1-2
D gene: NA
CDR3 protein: CASSLVDGNYGYTF
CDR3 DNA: TGTGCCAGCAGCTTAGTTGATGGAAACTATGGCTACACCTTC

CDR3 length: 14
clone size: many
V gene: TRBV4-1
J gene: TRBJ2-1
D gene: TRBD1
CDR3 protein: CASGAGTGVNEQFF
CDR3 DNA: TGCGCCAGCGGAGCCGGGACAGGGGTGAATGAGCAGTTCTTC

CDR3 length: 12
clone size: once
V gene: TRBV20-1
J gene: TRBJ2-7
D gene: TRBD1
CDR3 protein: CSALDREYEQYF
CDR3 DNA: TGCAGTGCCCTGGACAGGGAGTACGAGCAGTACTTC

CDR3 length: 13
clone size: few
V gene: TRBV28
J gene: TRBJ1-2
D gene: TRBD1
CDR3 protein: CASRAGQGYGYTF
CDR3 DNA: TGTGCCAGCAGGGCCGGACAGGGTTATGGCTACACCTTC

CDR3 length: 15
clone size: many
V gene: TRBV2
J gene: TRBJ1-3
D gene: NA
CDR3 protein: CASTPGMNSGNTIYF
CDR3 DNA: TGTGCCAGCACCCCGGGGATGAACTCTGGAAACACCATATATTTT

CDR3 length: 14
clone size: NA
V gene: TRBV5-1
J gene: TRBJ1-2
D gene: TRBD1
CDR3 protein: CASSAGQGAGGYTF
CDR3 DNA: TGCGCCAGCAGCGCGGGACAGGGGGCCGGGGGCTACACCTTC

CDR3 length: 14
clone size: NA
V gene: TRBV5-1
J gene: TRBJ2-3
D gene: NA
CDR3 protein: CASSTGQETDTQYF
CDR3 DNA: TGCGCCAGCAGCACCGGACAAGAAACAGATACGCAGTATTTT

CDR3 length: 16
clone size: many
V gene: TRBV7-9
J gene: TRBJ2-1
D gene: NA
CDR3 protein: CASSPHVLWVLSEQFF
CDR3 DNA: TGTGCCAGCTCGCCCCATGTGCTGTGGGTTCTAAGTGAGCAGTTCTTC

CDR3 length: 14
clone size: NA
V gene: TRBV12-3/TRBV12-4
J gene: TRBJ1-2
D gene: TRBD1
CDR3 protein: CASSRDSSDYGYTF
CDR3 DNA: TGTGCCAGCAGCCGGGACAGTTCTGACTATGGCTACACCTTC

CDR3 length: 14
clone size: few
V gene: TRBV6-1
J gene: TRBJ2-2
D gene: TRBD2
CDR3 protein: CASIAGGRNGELFF
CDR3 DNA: TGTGCCAGCATAGCGGGAGGACGGAACGGGGAGCTGTTTTTT

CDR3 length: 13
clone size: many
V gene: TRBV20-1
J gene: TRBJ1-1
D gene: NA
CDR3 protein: CSATLTVNTEAFF
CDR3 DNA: TGCAGTGCTACCCTTACGGTGAACACTGAAGCTTTCTTT

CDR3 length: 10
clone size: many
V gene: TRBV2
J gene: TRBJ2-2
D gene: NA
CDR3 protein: CASNGGELFF
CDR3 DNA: TGTGCCAGCAATGGCGGGGAGCTGTTTTTT

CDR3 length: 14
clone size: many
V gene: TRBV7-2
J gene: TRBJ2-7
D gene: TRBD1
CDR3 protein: CASSNYRGPYEQYF
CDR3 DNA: TGTGCCAGCAGTAATTACAGGGGGCCCTACGAGCAGTACTTC

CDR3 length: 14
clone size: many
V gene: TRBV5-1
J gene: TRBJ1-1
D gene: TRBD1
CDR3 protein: CASSLGFTGDEAFF
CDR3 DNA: TGCGCCAGCAGCTTGGGATTCACAGGGGATGAAGCTTTCTTT

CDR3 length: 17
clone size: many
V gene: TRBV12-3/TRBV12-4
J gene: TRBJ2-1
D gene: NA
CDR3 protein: CACATPRATPTYNEQFF
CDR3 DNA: TGTGCCTGCGCAACTCCAAGAGCGACCCCGACCTACAATGAGCAGTTCTTC

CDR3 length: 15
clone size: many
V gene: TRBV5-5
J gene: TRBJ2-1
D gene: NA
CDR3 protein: CASSFYGADLNEQFF
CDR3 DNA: TGTGCCAGCAGCTTTTACGGGGCTGACCTCAATGAGCAGTTCTTC

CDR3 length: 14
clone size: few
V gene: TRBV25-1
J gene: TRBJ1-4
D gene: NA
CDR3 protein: CASSDWMTNEKLFF
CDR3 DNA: TGTGCCAGCAGTGATTGGATGACTAATGAAAAACTGTTTTTT

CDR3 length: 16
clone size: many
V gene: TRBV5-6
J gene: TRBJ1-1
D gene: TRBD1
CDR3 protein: CASSLFRGLRDTEAFF
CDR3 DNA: TGTGCCAGCAGCTTGTTCAGGGGGCTTAGGGACACTGAAGCTTTCTTT

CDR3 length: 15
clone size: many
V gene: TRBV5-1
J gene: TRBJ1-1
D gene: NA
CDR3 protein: CASSPDQGLDTEAFF
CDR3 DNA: TGCGCCAGCAGCCCAGACCAGGGGCTCGACACTGAAGCTTTCTTT

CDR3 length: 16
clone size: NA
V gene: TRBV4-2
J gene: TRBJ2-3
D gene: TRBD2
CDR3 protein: CASSRRLAGETDTQYF
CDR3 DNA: TGTGCCAGCAGCCGCCGACTAGCGGGAGAAACAGATACGCAGTATTTT

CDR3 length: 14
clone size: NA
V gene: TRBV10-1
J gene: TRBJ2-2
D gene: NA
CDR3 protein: CASSESPRTGELFF
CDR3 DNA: TGCGCCAGCAGTGAGTCGCCACGCACCGGGGAGCTGTTTTTT

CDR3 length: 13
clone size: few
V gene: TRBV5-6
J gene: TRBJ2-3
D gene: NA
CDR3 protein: CASSLEVRDTQYF
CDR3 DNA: TGTGCCAGCAGCTTGGAGGTTAGAGATACGCAGTATTTT

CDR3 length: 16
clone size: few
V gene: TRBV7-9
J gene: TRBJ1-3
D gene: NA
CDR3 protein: CASSLRPDLSGNTIYF
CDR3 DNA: TGTGCCAGCAGCTTACGTCCCGATCTCTCTGGAAACACCATATATTTT

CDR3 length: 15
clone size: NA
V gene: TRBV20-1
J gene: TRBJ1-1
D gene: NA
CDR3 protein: CSASPGRGMNTEAFF
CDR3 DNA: TGCAGTGCTAGTCCGGGCCGGGGGATGAACACTGAAGCTTTCTTT

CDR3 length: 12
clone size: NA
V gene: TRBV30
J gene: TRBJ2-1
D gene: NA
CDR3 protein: CAWSDFLNEQFF
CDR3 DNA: TGTGCCTGGAGCGACTTCTTGAATGAGCAGTTCTTC

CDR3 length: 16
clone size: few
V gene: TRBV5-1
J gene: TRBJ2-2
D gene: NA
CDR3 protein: CASSPRLVENTGELFF
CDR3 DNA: TGCGCCAGCAGCCCACGACTAGTTGAGAACACCGGGGAGCTGTTTTTT

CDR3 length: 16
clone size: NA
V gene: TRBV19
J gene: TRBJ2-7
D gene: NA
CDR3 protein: CASSTPRDGGLGEQYF
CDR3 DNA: TGTGCCAGTAGCACACCGAGGGACGGGGGCCTGGGGGAGCAGTACTTC

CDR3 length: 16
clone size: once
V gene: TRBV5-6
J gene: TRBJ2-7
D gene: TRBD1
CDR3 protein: CASSPGTALSTYEQYF
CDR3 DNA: TGTGCCAGCAGTCCTGGGACAGCCTTAAGTACCTACGAGCAGTACTTC

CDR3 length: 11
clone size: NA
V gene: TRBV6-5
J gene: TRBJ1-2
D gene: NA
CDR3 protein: CASSSALSYTF
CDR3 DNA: TGTGCCAGCAGTTCGGCCCTCAGCTACACCTTC

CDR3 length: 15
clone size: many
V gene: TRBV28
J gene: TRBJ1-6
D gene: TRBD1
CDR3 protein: CASSYGTAEFSPLHF
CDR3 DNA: TGTGCCAGCAGTTATGGGACAGCCGAATTTTCACCCCTCCACTTT